This entry lists 8 T cell receptor beta chains sequenced from one sample in a study of blood T cell repertoires in COVID-19. Libraries were prepared by immunoSEQ multiplex PCR; TCRdb keeps only in-frame clonotypes and omits some of them. This sample has 60,000 to 65,000 clones, with about four fifths found just once. The sample was peripheral blood. These receptors were collected from a human donor in a cohort sampled during active COVID-19.

This clone was seen only a few times. The chain employs TRBV4-1 and TRBJ2-7; 11 bases are shared with TRBD1. Per germline, CDR1 MGHRA and CDR2 YSYEKL. The CDR3 is 15 residues long. V shed 4 bases and J 2 bases; nucleotides not matched to a gene: 4. As DNA, the CDR3 is TGCGCCAGCAGCCTGGGACAGGGGGAAGCCTACGAGCAGTACTTC. This translates into CASSLGQGEAYEQYF.

This chain joins TRBV6-5 and TRBJ1-2, with no clear D. Germline V gene sequence: CDR1 MNHEY, CDR2 SVGAGI. Trimming removed 0 bases at V and 5 bases at J, with 10 bases between. The length of the CDR3 is 14 residues. The CDR3 loop is CASSYSPINYGYTF. CDR3 nucleotides: TGTGCCAGCAGTTACTCCCCTATTAATTATGGCTACACCTTC.

The V and J genes are TRBV3-1 (or the pseudogene TRBV3-2) and TRBJ1-4; 9 bases agree with TRBD1. Germline trimming cut 3 bases from V and 7 bases from J; bases unmatched to any gene: 6. The CDR3 runs to 15 residues. CDR1 is LGHDT and CDR2 is YNNKEL in the germline V gene (reference sequence). The CDR3 region is CASSHPQGAGEKLFF. As DNA, the CDR3 is TGTGCCAGCAGCCATCCACAGGGGGCTGGTGAAAAACTGTTTTTT.

This chain uses TRBV12-3 or TRBV12-4 with TRBJ2-1, with D tentatively TRBD1 (5 bases). The V gene lost 6 bases and the J gene lost 8 bases, with 14 bases spanning the gap. CDR3 length: 13 residues. As DNA, the CDR3 is TGTGCCAGCAGCAGAAACCAGGGCGATGAGCAGTTCTTC. Its protein product is CASSRNQGDEQFF.

The chain combines TRBV7-9 with TRBJ2-3; D possibly corresponds to TRBD1 (6 bases). V lost 3 bases, J lost 3 bases, and 13 bases lay in between. Germline V lookup: CDR1 SEHNR, CDR2 FQNEAQ (reference sequence). This CDR3 spans 15 amino acids. CDR3 sequence reads: CASSFGQGRTDTQYF. CDR3 DNA: TGTGCCAGCAGCTTTGGTCAGGGGAGAACAGATACGCAGTATTTT.

This clone was counted a few times. V and J are TRBV19 and TRBJ2-5; D perhaps matches TRBD1 (6 bases). Per the germline V gene, CDR1 is LNHDA and CDR2 is SQIVND (reference sequence). Trimming stripped 0 bases from V and 1 base from J, with 12 bases between. The CDR3 totals 16 residues. CDR3 region: CASSIEKGTSQETQYF. The CDR3 region has the DNA TGTGCCAGTAGTATAGAGAAAGGGACATCCCAAGAGACCCAGTACTTC.

This clone was counted a single time. The chain has TRBV19 and TRBJ2-3; maybe TRBD2 (5 bases). CDR3 length: 18 amino acids. V was shortened by 2 bases and J by 1 base, with 19 bases between the two germline ends. Germline V gene lookup returns CDR1 LNHDA and CDR2 SQIVND (reference sequence). CDR3 loop: CASSIMGQNKLGTDTQYF. CDR3 in DNA: TGTGCCAGTAGTATAATGGGCCAAAACAAACTAGGCACAGATACGCAGTATTTT.

The V gene is TRBV19, the J gene TRBJ1-1; TRBD1 aligns across 7 bases. CDR1 is LNHDA, CDR2 SQIVND, per germline (reference sequence). This CDR3 has 13 amino acids. After removal of 6 bases from V and 2 bases from J, the junction contained 3 bases not matched to a gene. The CDR3, as DNA: TGTGCCAGTAGCCGACAGGGTAACACTGAAGCTTTCTTT. Amino acids: CASSRQGNTEAFF.